This TCR beta chain was sequenced for a study of regulatory T cells in long-lasting Graves disease. Study outcomes and limitations: Because few samples were included, accuracy may have been lower.

CDR3 regions were amplified by Arm-PCR using iRepertoire HTBI primers to build TCR beta libraries. Using its own MiXCR run on the multiplex PCR reads, TCRdb lists one record per CDR3 protein. The table records about 400,000 distinct CDR3 sequences, under 25% of them present only once. This clonotype was detected ten times or more. Its antigen is unidentified. V was pared by 5 bases and J by 2 bases, with 18 bases between. The V gene's germline CDR1 is SGHAT and CDR2 FQNNGV. CDR3 size: 16 residues. As for time point: persistent/refractory GD, antithyroid drugs over 5 years with positive TRAb. After RNA was extracted from PBMCs, the TCR library was made from it.

V usage is TRBV11-2 and J usage is TRBJ1-1; maybe TRBD1 (6 bases). This sample comprised peripheral blood mononuclear cells (PBMCs), obtained when the disease was refractory, from a patient treated with antithyroid drugs. The clonotype comes from a female donor with Graves disease. This CDR3 is CASSPLQQGPNTEAFF. CDR3 DNA: TGTGCCAGCAGCCCCCTCCAACAGGGCCCCAACACTGAAGCTTTCTTT.